The rows below give T cell receptor beta chains drawn from one sample of a study of blood T cell repertoires in COVID-19. Produced via immunoSEQ multiplex PCR; TCRdb's table is partial and in-frame only. Of fewer than 650,000 clones in the sample, around nine tenths were seen once. Input material: peripheral blood. These TCRs come from a woman aged 45-65 years with COVID-19, enrolled during active disease. The CDR3 runs from the conserved cysteine through the conserved F or W. A D gene is named only where the DNA matches it firmly.

v_call: TRBV6-2/TRBV6-3
j_call: TRBJ2-7
d_call: .
cdr3_nt: TGTGCCAGCAGTTACACATCCTACGAGCAGTACTTC
cdr3_aa: CASSYTSYEQYF

v_call: TRBV10-1
j_call: TRBJ2-5
d_call: TRBD2
cdr3_nt: TGCGCCAGCAGTGAGTCCGCTAGCGGGGCCCCTTCGGGGGAGACCCAGTACTTC
cdr3_aa: CASSESASGAPSGETQYF

v_call: TRBV5-6
j_call: TRBJ1-5
d_call: TRBD1
cdr3_nt: TGTGCCAGCAGCTTGGGGACAGGGCTCCCCAATCAGCCCCAGCATTTT
cdr3_aa: CASSLGTGLPNQPQHF

v_call: TRBV7-8
j_call: TRBJ2-7
d_call: TRBD1
cdr3_nt: TGTGCCAGCAGCTTTTCGAGGGGGCGCGAGCAGTACTTC
cdr3_aa: CASSFSRGREQYF

v_call: TRBV24-1
j_call: TRBJ2-3
d_call: TRBD1
cdr3_nt: TGTGCCACCAGTGTACAGGGGGCGGATACGCAGTATTTT
cdr3_aa: CATSVQGADTQYF

v_call: TRBV5-1
j_call: TRBJ1-3
d_call: TRBD1
cdr3_nt: TGCGCCAGCAGCTTTCAGGGGGCGCCTGGAAACACCATATATTTT
cdr3_aa: CASSFQGAPGNTIYF

v_call: TRBV5-3
j_call: TRBJ1-4
d_call: .
cdr3_nt: TGTGCCAGAAGCTTGGTCGTCCAGGGTGTTAATGAAAAACTGTTTTTT
cdr3_aa: CARSLVVQGVNEKLFF

v_call: TRBV3-1/TRBV3-2
j_call: TRBJ2-6
d_call: .
cdr3_nt: TGTGCCAGCAGCCGCGGTTATGGGGCCAACGTCCTGACTTTC
cdr3_aa: CASSRGYGANVLTF

v_call: TRBV5-1
j_call: TRBJ1-1
d_call: .
cdr3_nt: TGCGCCAGCAGCTTGGTGGGGGGGAACATGAACACTGAAGCTTTCTTT
cdr3_aa: CASSLVGGNMNTEAFF

v_call: TRBV24-1
j_call: TRBJ2-2
d_call: TRBD1
cdr3_nt: TGTGCCACCTCAACAGGGGGTACCGGGGAGCTGTTTTTT
cdr3_aa: CATSTGGTGELFF

v_call: TRBV19
j_call: TRBJ1-1
d_call: .
cdr3_nt: TGTGCCAGTAGCATCAGGCGAATTGAAGAAGCTTTCTTT
cdr3_aa: CASSIRRIEEAFF

v_call: TRBV24-1
j_call: TRBJ2-5
d_call: TRBD1
cdr3_nt: TGTGCCACCAGTGATTCCGGGACAGGGAACCAAGAGACCCAGTACTTC
cdr3_aa: CATSDSGTGNQETQYF